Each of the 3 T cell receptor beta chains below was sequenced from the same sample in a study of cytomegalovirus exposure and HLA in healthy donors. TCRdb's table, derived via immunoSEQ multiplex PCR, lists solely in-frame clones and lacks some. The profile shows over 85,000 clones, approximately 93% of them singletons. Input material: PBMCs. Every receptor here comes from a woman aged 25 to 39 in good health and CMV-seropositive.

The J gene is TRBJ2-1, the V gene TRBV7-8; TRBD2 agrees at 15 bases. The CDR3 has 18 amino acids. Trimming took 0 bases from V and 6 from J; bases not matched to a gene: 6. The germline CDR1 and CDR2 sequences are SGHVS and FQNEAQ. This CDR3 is CASSLAFGTSGRSNEQFF. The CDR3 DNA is TGTGCCAGCAGCTTAGCATTCGGGACTAGCGGGAGGAGCAATGAGCAGTTCTTC.

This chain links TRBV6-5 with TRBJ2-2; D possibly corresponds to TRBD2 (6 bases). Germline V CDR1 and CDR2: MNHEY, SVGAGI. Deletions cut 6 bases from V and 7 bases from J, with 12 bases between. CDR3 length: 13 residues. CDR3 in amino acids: CASSQAGSGELFF. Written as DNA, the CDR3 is TGTGCCAGCAGCCAAGCGGGCAGCGGGGAGCTGTTTTTT.

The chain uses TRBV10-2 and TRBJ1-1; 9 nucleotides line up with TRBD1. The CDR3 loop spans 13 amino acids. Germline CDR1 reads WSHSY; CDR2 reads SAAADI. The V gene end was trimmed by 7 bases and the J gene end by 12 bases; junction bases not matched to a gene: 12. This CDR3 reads CASKGGQGLVTFF. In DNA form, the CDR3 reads TGCGCCAGCAAGGGGGGACAGGGACTTGTAACTTTCTTT.